In its sample, the clone carrying this T cell receptor (beta chain) is medium-sized. Using immunoSEQ multiplex PCR, the repertoire was profiled, and TCRdb retains in-frame clones only, with some absent. The sample includes approximately 46,000 clones, approximately 70% of them seen just once. No patient escaped relapse after autologous stem cell transplantation, and brentuximab vedotin exposure varied. This entry comes from a study of PD-1 blockade in classical Hodgkin lymphoma. V lost 3 bases to trimming and J lost 5 bases; unmatched junction nucleotides: 12. The germline CDR1 and CDR2 sequences are MGHRA and YSYEKL. The CDR3 runs to 17 residues.

The rearrangement uses TRBV4-1 and TRBJ1-4; 7 nucleotides line up with TRBD1. This specimen consisted of peripheral blood mononuclear cells (PBMCs), obtained at baseline. The origin of this receptor is a human donor with classical Hodgkin lymphoma. CDR3 DNA: TGCGCCAGCAGCCAGAGGGAGAGCAGGGGGGACAATGAAAAACTGTTTTTT. It specifies CASSQRESRGDNEKLFF.